Listed below are T cell receptor beta chains from one sample, sequenced in a study of OX40 agonist ivuxolimab in advanced cancers. The data were produced by immunoSEQ multiplex PCR, yet TCRdb's version contains in-frame clones alone and is incomplete. The sample carries 55,000 to 75,000 clones, around 84% recorded once. This specimen was CD4+ or CD8+ T cells sorted from blood, taken in a trial of the OX40 agonist ivuxolimab. Every receptor here comes from an adult with an advanced solid tumor such as melanoma, head and neck, liver or kidney cancer. The conserved cysteine and the conserved F or W are not part of the CDR3 here. Fields, in order: V gene, CDR3 length, CDR3 protein.

>TRBV11-1|11
ASAGTATYEQY
>TRBV5-1|12
ASSLTSGGYEQY
>TRBV10-3|12
AIKGRDLTDTQY
>TRBV5-5|14
ASSLEAPPGANVLT
>TRBV9|9
ATGGKETQY
>TRBV5-1|13
ASSLTGRLTYEQY
>TRBV25-1|12
ASSAGTDNSPLH
>TRBV5-1|12
ATYAGANTGELF
>TRBV5-1|12
ASSVGTSHNEQF
>TRBV4-3|15
ASSHRGDSLRTGELF
>TRBV18|13
ASSRPTGGSDGYT
>TRBV11-2|11
ASSPPYQETQY
>TRBV7-2|14
ASSLGPGLGVNIQY
>TRBV7-2|15
ASSLVHRSSYNSPLH
>TRBV7-9|12
ASSSLSGQYEQY
>TRBV15|15
ATSRAGGSGALYTQY
>TRBV29-1|13
SVEDPGVHYNEQF
>TRBV7-6|13
ASSSTTTGGNTIY
>TRBV7-9|13
ASSSGAGSDNEQF
>TRBV5-1|12
ASSRREPPGELF
>TRBV21-1|14
ASRRAVYRKTYGYT
>TRBV27|17
ASSSPLQGGISGANVLT
>TRBV10-3|10
AISGGQYEQY
>TRBV30|14
AWSPRVGTSVYEQY
>TRBV29-1|11
SEVGCGNTEAF
>TRBV6-6|13
ASSWSGGASDEQF
>TRBV6-1|11
ASTFGRDYEQY
>TRBV7-9|14
ASSPPVGVMGETQY
>TRBV29-1|11
SVADRFNQPQH
>TRBV29-1|10
SVGSGDYGYT
>TRBV10-3|10
AISESNYEQY
>TRBV5-1|13
ASSSGQDWTDTQY
>TRBV5-6|11
ASSRVTNTEAF
>TRBV11-2|13
ASSLVPDRGETQY